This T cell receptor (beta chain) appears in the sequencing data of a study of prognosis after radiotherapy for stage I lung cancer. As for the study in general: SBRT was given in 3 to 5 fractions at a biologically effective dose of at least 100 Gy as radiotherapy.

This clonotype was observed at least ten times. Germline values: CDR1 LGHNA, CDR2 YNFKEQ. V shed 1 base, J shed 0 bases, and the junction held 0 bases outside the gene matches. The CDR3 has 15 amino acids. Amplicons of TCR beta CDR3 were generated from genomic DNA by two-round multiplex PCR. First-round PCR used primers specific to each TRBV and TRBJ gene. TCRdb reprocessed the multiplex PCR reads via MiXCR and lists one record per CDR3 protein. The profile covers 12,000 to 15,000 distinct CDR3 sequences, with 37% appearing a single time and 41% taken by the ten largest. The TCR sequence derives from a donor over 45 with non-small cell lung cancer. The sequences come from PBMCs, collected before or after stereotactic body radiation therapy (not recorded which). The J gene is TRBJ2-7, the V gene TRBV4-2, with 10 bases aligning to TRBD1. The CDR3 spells CASSQGTGGSYEQYF. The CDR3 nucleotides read TGTGCCAGCAGCCAAGGGACAGGGGGCTCCTACGAGCAGTACTTC.